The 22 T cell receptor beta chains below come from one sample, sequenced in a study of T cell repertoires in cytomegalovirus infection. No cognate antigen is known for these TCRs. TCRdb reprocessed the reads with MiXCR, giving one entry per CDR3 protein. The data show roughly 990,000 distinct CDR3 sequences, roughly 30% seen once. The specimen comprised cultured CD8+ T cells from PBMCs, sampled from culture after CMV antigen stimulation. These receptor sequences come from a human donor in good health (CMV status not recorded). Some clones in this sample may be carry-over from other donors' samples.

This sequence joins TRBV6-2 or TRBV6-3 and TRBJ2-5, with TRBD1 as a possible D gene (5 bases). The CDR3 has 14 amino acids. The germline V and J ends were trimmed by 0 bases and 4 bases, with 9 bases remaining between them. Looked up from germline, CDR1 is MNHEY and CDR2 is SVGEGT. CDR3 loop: CASSYSITGETQYF. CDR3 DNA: TGTGCCAGCAGTTACTCGATTACAGGAGAGACCCAGTACTTC.

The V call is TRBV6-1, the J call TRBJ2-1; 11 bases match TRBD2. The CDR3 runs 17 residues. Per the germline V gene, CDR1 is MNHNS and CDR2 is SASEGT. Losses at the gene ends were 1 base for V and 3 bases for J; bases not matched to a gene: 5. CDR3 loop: CASSEVTLAGGYNEQFF. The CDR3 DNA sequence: TGTGCCAGCAGTGAAGTGACCCTAGCGGGGGGCTACAATGAGCAGTTCTTC.

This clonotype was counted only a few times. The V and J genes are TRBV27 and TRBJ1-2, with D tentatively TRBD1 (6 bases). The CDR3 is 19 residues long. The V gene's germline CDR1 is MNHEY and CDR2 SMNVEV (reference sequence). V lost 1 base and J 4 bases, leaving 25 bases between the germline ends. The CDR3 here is CASSLFKGVESVRGYGYTF. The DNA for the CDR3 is TGTGCCAGCAGTTTATTTAAGGGGGTGGAGAGTGTTCGAGGCTATGGCTACACCTTC.

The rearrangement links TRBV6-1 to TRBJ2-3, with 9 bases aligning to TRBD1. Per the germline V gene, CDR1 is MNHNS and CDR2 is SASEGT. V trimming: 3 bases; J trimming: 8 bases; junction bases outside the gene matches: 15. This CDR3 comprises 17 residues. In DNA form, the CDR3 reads TGTGCCAGCAGTGACCCGGGACAGGGAGAAAGTTTTGGTACGCAGTATTTT. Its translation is CASSDPGQGESFGTQYF.

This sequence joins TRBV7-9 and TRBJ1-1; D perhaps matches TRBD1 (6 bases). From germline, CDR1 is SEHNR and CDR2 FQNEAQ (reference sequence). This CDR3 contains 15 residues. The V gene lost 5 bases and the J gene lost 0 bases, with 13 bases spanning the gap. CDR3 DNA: TGTGCCAGCAGCCCCCAACAGGGAATGAACACTGAAGCTTTCTTT. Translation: CASSPQQGMNTEAFF.

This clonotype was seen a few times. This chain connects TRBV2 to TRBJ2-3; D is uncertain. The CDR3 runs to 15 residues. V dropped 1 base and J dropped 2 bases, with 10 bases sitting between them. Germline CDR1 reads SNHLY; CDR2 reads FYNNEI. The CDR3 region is CASSEVGVPTDTQYF. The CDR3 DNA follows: TGTGCCAGCAGTGAAGTTGGCGTGCCCACAGATACGCAGTATTTT.

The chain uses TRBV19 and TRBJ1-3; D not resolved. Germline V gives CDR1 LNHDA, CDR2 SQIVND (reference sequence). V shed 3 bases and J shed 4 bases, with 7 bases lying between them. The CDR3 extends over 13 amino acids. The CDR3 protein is CASSMYRGNTIYF. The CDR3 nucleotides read TGTGCCAGTAGTATGTATAGAGGAAACACCATATATTTT.

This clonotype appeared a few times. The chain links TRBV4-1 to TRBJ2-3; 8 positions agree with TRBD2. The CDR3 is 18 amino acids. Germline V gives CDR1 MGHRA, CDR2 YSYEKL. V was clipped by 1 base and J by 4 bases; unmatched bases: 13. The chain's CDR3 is CASSQVPAYSGGPDTQYF. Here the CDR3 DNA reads TGCGCCAGCAGCCAAGTACCAGCGTACAGCGGGGGTCCAGATACGCAGTATTTT.

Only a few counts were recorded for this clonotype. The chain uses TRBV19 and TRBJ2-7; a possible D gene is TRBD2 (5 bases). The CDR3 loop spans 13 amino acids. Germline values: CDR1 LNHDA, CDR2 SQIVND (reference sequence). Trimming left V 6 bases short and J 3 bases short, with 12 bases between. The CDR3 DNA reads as TGTGCCAGTAGGGAGCTAGCAAGCTACGAGCAGTACTTC. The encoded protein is CASRELASYEQYF. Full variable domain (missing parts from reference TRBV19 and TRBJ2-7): DGGITQSPKYLFRKEGQNVTLSCEQNLNHDAMYWYRQDPGQGLRLIYYSQIVNDFQKGDIAEGYSVSREKKESFPLTVTSAQKNPTAFYLCASRELASYEQYFGPGTRLTVT.

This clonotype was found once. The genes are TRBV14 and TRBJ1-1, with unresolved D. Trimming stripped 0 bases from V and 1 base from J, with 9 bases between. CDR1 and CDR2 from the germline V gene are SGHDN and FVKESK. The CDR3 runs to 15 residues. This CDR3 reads CASSQERGKNTEAFF. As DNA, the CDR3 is TGTGCCAGCAGCCAAGAGAGAGGAAAGAACACTGAAGCTTTCTTT.

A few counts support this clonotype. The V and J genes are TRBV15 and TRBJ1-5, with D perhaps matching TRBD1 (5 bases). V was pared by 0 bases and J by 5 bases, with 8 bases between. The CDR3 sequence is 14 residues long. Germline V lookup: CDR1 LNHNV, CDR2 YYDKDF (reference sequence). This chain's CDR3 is CATSRDRGDQPQHF. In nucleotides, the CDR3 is TGTGCCACCAGCAGAGATCGGGGGGATCAGCCCCAGCATTTT.

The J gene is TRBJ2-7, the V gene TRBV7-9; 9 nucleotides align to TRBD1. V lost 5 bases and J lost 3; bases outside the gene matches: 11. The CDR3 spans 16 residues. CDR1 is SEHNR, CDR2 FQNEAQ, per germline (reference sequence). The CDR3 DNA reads TGTGCCAGCAGCCCCTGGTGGGAGACAGGGGGCTACGAGCAGTACTTC. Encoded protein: CASSPWWETGGYEQYF.

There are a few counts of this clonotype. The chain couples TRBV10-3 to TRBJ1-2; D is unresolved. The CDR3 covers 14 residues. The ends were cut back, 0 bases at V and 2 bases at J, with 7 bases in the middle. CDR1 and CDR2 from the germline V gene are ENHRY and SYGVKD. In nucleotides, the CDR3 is TGTGCCATCAGTGAGTCCAAAGTCAACTATGGCTACACCTTC. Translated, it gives CAISESKVNYGYTF.

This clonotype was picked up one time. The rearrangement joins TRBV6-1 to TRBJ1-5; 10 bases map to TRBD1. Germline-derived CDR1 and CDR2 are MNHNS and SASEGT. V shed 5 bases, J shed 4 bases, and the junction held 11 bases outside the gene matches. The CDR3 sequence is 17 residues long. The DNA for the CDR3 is TGTGCCAGCAGTCTGGTAAGGGACAGGGGTGGTAATCAGCCCCAGCATTTT. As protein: CASSLVRDRGGNQPQHF.

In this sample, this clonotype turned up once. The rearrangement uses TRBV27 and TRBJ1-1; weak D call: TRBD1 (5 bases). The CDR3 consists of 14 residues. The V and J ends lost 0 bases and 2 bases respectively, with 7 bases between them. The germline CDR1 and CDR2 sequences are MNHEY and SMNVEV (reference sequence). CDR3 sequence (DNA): TGTGCCAGCAGTTTATCGGGGCATAACACTGAAGCTTTCTTT. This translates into CASSLSGHNTEAFF.

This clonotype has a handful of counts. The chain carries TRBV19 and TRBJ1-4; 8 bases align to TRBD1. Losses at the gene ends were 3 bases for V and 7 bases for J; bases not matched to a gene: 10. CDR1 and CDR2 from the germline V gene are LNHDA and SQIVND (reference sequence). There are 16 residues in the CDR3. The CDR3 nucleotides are TGTGCCAGTAGTATTACGGCAGGGGGCGCGTTTGAAAAACTGTTTTTT. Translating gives CASSITAGGAFEKLFF.

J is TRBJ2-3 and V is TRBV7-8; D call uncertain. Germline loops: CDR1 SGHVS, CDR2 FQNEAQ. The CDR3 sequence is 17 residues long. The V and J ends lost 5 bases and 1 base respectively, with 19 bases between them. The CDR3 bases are TGTGCCAGCAGCCTCTTTCCTGGCCCTTCTCGCACAGATACGCAGTATTTT. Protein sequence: CASSLFPGPSRTDTQYF.

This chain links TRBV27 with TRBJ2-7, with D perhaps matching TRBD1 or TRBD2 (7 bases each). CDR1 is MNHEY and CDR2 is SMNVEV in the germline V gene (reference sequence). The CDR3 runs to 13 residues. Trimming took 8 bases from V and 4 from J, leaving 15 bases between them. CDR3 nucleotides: TGTGCCAGCGCGCAGGGGGGGGATTACGAGCAGTACTTC. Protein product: CASAQGGDYEQYF.

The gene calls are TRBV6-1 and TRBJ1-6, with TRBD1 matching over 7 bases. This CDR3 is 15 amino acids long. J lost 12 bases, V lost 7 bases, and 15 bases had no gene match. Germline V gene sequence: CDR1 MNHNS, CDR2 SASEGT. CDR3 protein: CASILSGTAYLPLHF. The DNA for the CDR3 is TGTGCCAGCATCTTATCCGGGACAGCGTATCTACCCCTCCACTTT.

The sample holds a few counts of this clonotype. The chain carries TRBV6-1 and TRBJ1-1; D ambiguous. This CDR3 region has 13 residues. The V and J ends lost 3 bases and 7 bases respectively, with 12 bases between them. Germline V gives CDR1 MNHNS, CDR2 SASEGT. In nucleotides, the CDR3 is TGTGCCAGCAGTGACATAAATTCTCGTGAAGCTTTCTTT. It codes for CASSDINSREAFF.

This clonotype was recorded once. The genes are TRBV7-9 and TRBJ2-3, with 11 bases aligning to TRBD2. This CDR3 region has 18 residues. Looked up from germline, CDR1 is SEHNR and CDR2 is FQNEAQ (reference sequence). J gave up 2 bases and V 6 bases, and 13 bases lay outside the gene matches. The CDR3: CASSLPLGLAVDTDTQYF. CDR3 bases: TGTGCCAGCAGTCTTCCCCTGGGACTAGCGGTGGACACAGATACGCAGTATTTT.

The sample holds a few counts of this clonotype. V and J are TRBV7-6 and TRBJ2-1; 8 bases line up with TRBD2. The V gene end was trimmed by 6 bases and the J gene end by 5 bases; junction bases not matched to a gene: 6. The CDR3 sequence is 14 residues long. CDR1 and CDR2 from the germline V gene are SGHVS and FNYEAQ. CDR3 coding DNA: TGTGCCAGCAGGCGCGGGGGGCCTAACAATGAGCAGTTCTTC. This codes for CASRRGGPNNEQFF.